This T cell receptor beta chain was documented in a study of early T cells in non-severe SARS-CoV-2 infection. The CDR3 contains 15 residues. Trimming removed 2 bases at V and 0 bases at J, with 9 bases between. Germline CDR1 is MNHEY and CDR2 is SVGAGI. TCRdb fed the 5' RACE reads into MiXCR, producing one record per CDR3 protein. Of approximately 52,000 distinct CDR3 sequences in the sample, around 8% were seen once. This clonotype has ten or more counts. Sequenced material: whole blood. V is TRBV6-5 and J is TRBJ2-3; D may be TRBD1 or TRBD2 (5 bases each). The clonotype originates from an adult who was a healthcare worker with PCR-confirmed SARS-CoV-2 infection or an uninfected control (not recorded which). This CDR3 is CASSYTRDSTDTQYF. The CDR3 nucleotides are TGTGCCAGCAGTTACACCCGGGACAGCACAGATACGCAGTATTTT.